The 8 T cell receptor beta chains below come from one sample, sequenced in a study of PD-L1 blockade in urothelial cancer. Sequencing used immunoSEQ multiplex PCR; TCRdb keeps in-frame clones, though not all of them. This table holds around 100,000 clones, approximately 85% found once. This specimen was PBMCs, taken around atezolizumab (anti-PD-L1) treatment. The receptors come from a man in his fifties with urothelial cancer.

This chain connects TRBV9 to TRBJ2-5, with 10 bases fitting TRBD2. Germline-derived CDR1 and CDR2 are SGDLS and YYNGEE. V lost 4 bases, J lost 5 bases, and 11 bases stayed unmatched. This CDR3 has 16 amino acids. The DNA for the CDR3 is TGTGCCAGCAGCCCAGAAAGCGGGAGGGCCCGGGAGACCCAGTACTTC. Protein product: CASSPESGRARETQYF.

V gene TRBV2 combines with J gene TRBJ1-1, with 7 bases matching TRBD1. Germline V CDR1 and CDR2: SNHLY, FYNNEI. The CDR3 spans 16 residues. Trimming cost V 0 bases and J 6 bases; bases outside gene matches: 10. CDR3 DNA: TGTGCCAGCAGTGAAGCGCTCCGACAGGGTTGGGCTGAAGCTTTCTTT. Residues: CASSEALRQGWAEAFF. Filled out from reference TRBV2 and TRBJ1-1, the complete variable domain reads EPEVTQTPSHQVTQMGQEVILRCVPISNHLYFYWYRQILGQKVEFLVSFYNNEISEKSEIFDDQFSVERPDGSNFTLKIRSTKLEDSAMYFCASSEALRQGWAEAFFGQGTRLTVV.

CDR3 loop: CASSLGQGGGGELFF. CDR3 nucleotides: TGTGCCAGCAGCTTAGGACAGGGCGGCGGCGGGGAGCTGTTTTTT. The chain recombines TRBV7-9 with TRBJ2-2; the match to TRBD1 covers 7 bases. The CDR3 spans 15 residues. Trimming took 1 base from V and 7 from J; bases not matched to a gene: 6. The germline CDR1 and CDR2 sequences are SEHNR and FQNEAQ (reference sequence).

The chain carries TRBV2 and TRBJ2-3; D might be TRBD2 (5 bases). This CDR3 spans 16 amino acids. With 2 bases removed from V and 8 bases from J, the gap between germline ends came to 20 bases. Germline lookup yields CDR1 SNHLY and CDR2 FYNNEI. The chain's CDR3 is CASSELWSGSGGTQYF. CDR3 sequence (DNA): TGTGCCAGCAGTGAACTGTGGTCGGGGTCAGGCGGTACGCAGTATTTT.

This clone appeared once. CDR3 amino acids: CASSYSWTGADNEQFF. CDR3 DNA sequence: TGTGCCAGCAGTTACTCCTGGACAGGGGCCGACAATGAGCAGTTCTTC. The V and J genes are TRBV6-5 and TRBJ2-1; 9 positions agree with TRBD1. V lost 0 bases and J lost 5; bases outside the gene matches: 5. The CDR3 contains 16 residues. The germline V gene encodes CDR1 MNHEY and CDR2 SVGAGI.

The J gene is TRBJ2-5, the V gene TRBV9; 8 bases line up with TRBD1. Trimming at V came to 3 bases and at J to 0 bases, leaving 4 bases not matched to a gene. The length of the CDR3 is 15 residues. Germline CDR1 and CDR2: SGDLS and YYNGEE. The CDR3 sequence is CASSDRGADQETQYF. CDR3 coding DNA: TGTGCCAGCAGCGACAGGGGGGCAGACCAAGAGACCCAGTACTTC. The full variable domain, its missing parts supplied by reference TRBV9 and TRBJ2-5, is DSGVTQTPKHLITATGQRVTLRCSPRSGDLSVYWYQQSLDQGLQFLIQYYNGEERAKGNILERFSAQQFPDLHSELNLSSLELGDSALYFCASSDRGADQETQYFGPGTRLLVL.

This chain links TRBV7-8 with TRBJ1-4; 8 bases match TRBD1. CDR1 SGHVS and CDR2 FQNEAQ come from the germline V gene. The CDR3 runs to 14 residues. J gave up 6 bases and V 4 bases, and 4 bases lay outside the gene matches. CDR3 in DNA: TGTGCCAGCAGCTCAGCGACAGGGGATGAAAAACTGTTTTTT. Protein: CASSSATGDEKLFF.

J is TRBJ2-3 and V is TRBV19; weak D call: TRBD1 (7 bases). CDR1 is LNHDA, CDR2 SQIVND, per germline (reference sequence). This CDR3 spans 15 amino acids. V gave up 5 bases and J gave up 5 bases, with 17 bases separating them. The CDR3 loop reads CASSRRGPGGDTQYF. CDR3 in DNA: TGTGCCAGTAGTCGGAGGGGGCCCGGGGGAGATACGCAGTATTTT. The full variable domain, with the rest looked up from reference TRBV19 and TRBJ2-3, is DGGITQSPKYLFRKEGQNVTLSCEQNLNHDAMYWYRQDPGQGLRLIYYSQIVNDFQKGDIAEGYSVSREKKESFPLTVTSAQKNPTAFYLCASSRRGPGGDTQYFGPGTRLTVL.